The present T cell receptor (beta chain) was sequenced within a study of technical replicates of blood from a few donors. The germline V gene has CDR1 MDHEN and CDR2 SYDVKM. The CDR3 length is 16 residues. Losses at the gene ends were 6 bases for V and 7 bases for J; bases not matched to a gene: 13. Measured with immunoSEQ multiplex PCR; TCRdb has only the in-frame clones, and not every one. The sample contains around 76,000 clones, roughly 96% of which appear only once. The chain uses TRBV28 and TRBJ1-3; 9 nucleotides agree with TRBD1. The sequenced material came from T cells isolated from PBMCs. The origin of this receptor is a human donor in good health. The CDR3 region has the DNA TGTGCCAGCAGCGCAAGGGACAGGGTTTCAAAGAACACCATATATTTT. Translation gives CASSARDRVSKNTIYF. Full variable domain (remainder filled in from reference TRBV28 and TRBJ1-3): DVKVTQSSRYLVKRTGEKVFLECVQDMDHENMFWYRQDPGLGLRLIYFSYDVKMKEKGDIPEGYSVSREKKERFSLILESASTNQTSMYLCASSARDRVSKNTIYFGEGSWLTVV.